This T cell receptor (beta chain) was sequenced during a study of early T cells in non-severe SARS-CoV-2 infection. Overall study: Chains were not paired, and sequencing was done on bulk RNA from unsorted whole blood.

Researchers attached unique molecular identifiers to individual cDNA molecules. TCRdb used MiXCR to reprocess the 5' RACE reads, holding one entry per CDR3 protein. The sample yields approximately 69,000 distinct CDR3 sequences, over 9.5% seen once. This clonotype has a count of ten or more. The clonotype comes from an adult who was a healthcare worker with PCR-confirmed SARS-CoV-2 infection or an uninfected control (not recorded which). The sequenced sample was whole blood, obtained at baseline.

Here the CDR3 reads CASSSVHEQYF. The CDR3 DNA is TGTGCCAGCTCTTCGGTACACGAGCAGTACTTC. The chain is built from TRBV3-1 and TRBJ2-7; D gene unclear. This CDR3 has 11 residues. The ends were cut back, 8 bases at V and 5 bases at J, with 10 bases in the middle. The germline CDR1 and CDR2 sequences are LGHDT and YNNKEL (reference sequence).